This TCR beta chain was recovered during a study of blood T cell repertoires in COVID-19. The assay was immunoSEQ multiplex PCR, and TCRdb's table has in-frame clones only and misses some. The profile shows around 100,000 clones, about 81% of them singletons. The ends were cut back, 7 bases at V and 2 bases at J, with 11 bases in the middle. The CDR3 runs to 14 residues. Germline assignment: CDR1 SNHLY and CDR2 FYNNEI. This TCR was sampled from a man in his 70s with acute or convalescent COVID-19. The chain couples TRBV2 to TRBJ2-2; possible D gene TRBD2, 5 bases. Sequenced sample: peripheral blood. The CDR3 DNA follows: TGTGCCAGCATGAGGGATTTAAACACCGGGGAGCTGTTTTTT. Translation: CASMRDLNTGELFF.